This T cell receptor (beta chain) was sequenced in a study of T cell responses to AZD1222 COVID-19 vaccine. There are 16 residues in the CDR3. V lost 0 bases to trimming and J lost 5 bases, with 15 bases between them. Germline CDR1 reads SGHTA; CDR2 reads FQGNSA. Generated by immunoSEQ multiplex PCR, the TCRdb table keeps only in-frame clones and is missing some. The table includes 110,000 or so clones, around 90% detected once. The sequences come from peripheral blood, collected 28 days after the second AZD1222 dose. This TCR was sampled from an adult who received the AZD1222 COVID-19 vaccine. The chain recombines TRBV7-2 with TRBJ2-3; D tentatively fits TRBD1 or TRBD2 (6 bases each). CDR3 loop: CASSLATGGQGDTQYF. Written as DNA, the CDR3 is TGTGCCAGCAGCTTAGCGACCGGGGGCCAGGGAGATACGCAGTATTTT.